This entry describes one T cell receptor (beta chain). These data originate in a study of blood T cell repertoires in COVID-19. Produced via immunoSEQ multiplex PCR; TCRdb's table is partial and in-frame only. Counted here are approximately 360,000 clones, more than 70% occurring once; the ten biggest clones make up 0.95% to 1.5%. CDR3 size: 17 residues. Germline CDR1 reads SEHNR; CDR2 reads FQNEAQ (reference sequence). V was pared by 5 bases and J by 2 bases, with 9 bases of the junction left unmatched. The sequence came from a man between 35 and 55 years old with acute or convalescent COVID-19. V is TRBV7-9 and J is TRBJ2-7; 13 bases fit TRBD2. The sequencing sample was made of peripheral blood. The CDR3 region has the DNA TGTGCCAGCAGCGACGGGACTAGCGGGATATCACCCTACGAGCAGTACTTC. This translates into CASSDGTSGISPYEQYF.